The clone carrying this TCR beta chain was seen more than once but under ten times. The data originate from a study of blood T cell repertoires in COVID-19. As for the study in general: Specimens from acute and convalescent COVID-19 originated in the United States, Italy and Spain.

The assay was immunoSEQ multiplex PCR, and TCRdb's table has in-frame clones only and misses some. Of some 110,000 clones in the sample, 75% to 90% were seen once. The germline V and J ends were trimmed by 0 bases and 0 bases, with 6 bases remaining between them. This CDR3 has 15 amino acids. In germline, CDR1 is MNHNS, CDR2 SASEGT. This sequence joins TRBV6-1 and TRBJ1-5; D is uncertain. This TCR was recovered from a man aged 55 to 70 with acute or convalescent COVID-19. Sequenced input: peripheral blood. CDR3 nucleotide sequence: TGTGCCAGCAGTGAAGCGTCCAGTAGCAATCAGCCCCAGCATTTT. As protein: CASSEASSSNQPQHF.